This TCR beta chain was recovered during a study of CXCR3-negative and CXCR3-positive naive CD8 T cells (dated by TCRdb to the late 2010s). Regarding the complete study: In total, roughly 140 million TRB reads were obtained, which works out to roughly 1.5 +/- 0.3 million reads per library. Naive subsets from about 5 donors and memory cells from 3 donors were included in the TRBV-TRBJ cluster analysis. Diversity and physicochemical repertoire analyses covered eleven to twelve donors pooled from two independent experiments. General findings and caveats noted by the study authors: Freshly isolated PBMCs were used for most assays because CXCR3 expression went down partially after cryopreservation. Within the same donor, TRBV-TRBJ usage looked similar between naive CXCR3-negative and CXCR3-positive cells, but memory cells had distinct patterns. Because surface CD5, which is linked to self-reactivity in mice, was comparable between the naive subsets, TCR interaction strength was also inferred from the physicochemical properties of TRB CDR3s. TRB CDR3s from CXCR3-positive naive cells showed higher hydrophobicity (lower Kidera factor 4), lower energy, and higher strength and volume indices than CXCR3-negative naive cells. Repertoire diversity was comparably high in both naive subsets but much lower in memory CD8+ T cells.

For every CD8+ T cell subset, about 300,000 cells were flow-sorted straight into RLT lysis buffer, and each subset was sorted in triplicate. Naive CD8+ T cells were defined stringently as CD45RO-CCR7+CD27+CD95- to exclude memory contaminants. Peripheral blood mononuclear cells were isolated from buffy coats using standard density gradient centrifugation. A FACSAria III was used to flow-sort naive CXCR3-negative and CXCR3-positive CD8+ T cells. Total RNA was extracted from sorted cells using an RNeasy Mini Kit. Counted from cysteine to phenylalanine, this CDR3 has 12 amino acids. Only the protein is on record. According to the germline V gene, CDR1 reads SGHTA and CDR2 reads FQGNSA. With respect to this clonotype: Its antigen remains undetermined.

The reads were generated on a NextSeq 550. The Human TCR Profiling Kit (MiLaboratory) was used to prepare UMI-labeled 5' RACE TRB cDNA libraries. The full amount of extracted RNA was used for cDNA synthesis, and the full amount of resulting cDNA was used for PCR amplification. The libraries were made side by side, with each library going through the same number of PCR cycles. The authors processed their data as follows. With a minimum of two reads required per UMI, MIGEC and MiXCR pulled out about 50,000 +/- 10,000 unique UMI-labeled TRB cDNA molecules from each library. On average, each library contained 40,000 +/- 10,000 functional in-frame TRB CDR3 nucleotide clonotypes without stop codons. After downsampling to 5000 UMI-labeled TRB molecules per sample, diversity metrics, including normalized Shannon-Wiener and Chao1, were computed in VDJtools. VDJtools was used to calculate clonotype-size-weighted physicochemical properties of the central five CDR3 residues, namely interaction energy, strength, volume and Kidera factor 4. TCRdb reprocessed the public reads and reports one entry per CDR3 protein sequence, without DNA. The V and J calls were not made by the authors but by TCRdb's processing. The sample has roughly 50,000 distinct CDR3 sequences on record. In total, the top ten clones hold approximately 0.56% of the sample.

The TCR comes from a human donor in good health. Some clones in this sample may be carry-over from other donors' samples. Sample: naive CXCR3+ CD8+ T cells from blood. The meaning of the sample's cell subset or site label: CD45RO-CCR7+CD27+CD95- naive CD8+ T cells expressing CXCR3 (TNR3+). The chain is assembled from TRBV7-2 and TRBJ2-3; without DNA, the TCRdb call of TRBD1 cannot be checked. The CDR3 in this case is CASSSPSDTQYF.